The source of this T cell receptor (beta chain) is a study of cytomegalovirus exposure and HLA in healthy donors. It was with 60 Vbeta and 13 Jbeta primers that the PCR ran. Libraries were prepared by immunoSEQ multiplex PCR; TCRdb keeps only in-frame clonotypes and omits some of them. The sample holds 45,000 to 65,000 clones; nearly 85% are singletons and the top ten take roughly 1.4%. This TCR came from a man in his thirties or forties in good health and CMV-seronegative. The specimen sequenced was PBMCs.

CDR3 nucleotides: TGTGCCAGCAGCTTAGATGGTAGGGGTTACACTGAAGCTTTCTTT. As protein: CASSLDGRGYTEAFF. The rearrangement joins TRBV11-2 to TRBJ1-1, with D maybe TRBD1 (5 bases). The V and J ends lost 0 bases and 3 bases respectively, with 11 bases between them. The germline V gene has CDR1 SGHAT and CDR2 FQNNGV. This CDR3 has 15 residues.